Described below is a single TCR beta chain sequence and its context. This specimen comes from a study of blood T cell repertoires in COVID-19. Across the whole study: Samples came from the United States, Italy and Spain, spanning acute and convalescent COVID-19. PBMCs, B-cell-depleted T cells, or T cells provided the cDNA or gDNA that made up the material.

Source study methods: Researchers report that nucleated cell counts were estimated from reference gene primer amplification. Assay used: immunoSEQ multiplex PCR; TCRdb lists only in-frame clones, some missing. That table is the source of V, J and clone size, and D and trimming were worked out from the DNA. The sample records some 210,000 clones, 89% being singletons. This clonotype originated in a man aged 60 to 75 who had recovered from COVID-19. The sample comprised peripheral blood.

The CDR3: CASTPGSREQYF. CDR3 coding DNA: TGTGCCAGCACTCCAGGGTCACGCGAGCAGTACTTC. This chain uses TRBV12-3 or TRBV12-4 with TRBJ2-7; D is possibly TRBD1 (5 bases). The CDR3 totals 12 residues. Trimming pared 7 bases from V and 6 bases from J, leaving 13 bases between.